The 4 T cell receptor beta chains listed next were all sequenced from one sample in a study of read filtering for tumor transcriptome and immune sequencing. From 300 to 400 ng of RNA, a library with molecular barcoded alpha/delta and beta/gamma adaptors was made. One entry per CDR3 protein results from TCRdb running MiXCR on the reads. Of about 39,000 distinct CDR3 sequences detected, more than 13% appear once; the ten largest clones hold approximately 7%. The material sequenced was a population of CD138-negative cells sorted from bone marrow. These receptors came from a donor aged 40 or over with multiple myeloma.

This clonotype has ten or more counts. The chain joins TRBV29-1 to TRBJ2-7; TRBD2 is a possible D gene (7 bases). The CDR3 covers 15 residues. V lost 4 bases, J lost 5 bases, and 21 bases lay in between. The germline V gene encodes CDR1 SQVTM and CDR2 ANQGSEA. This CDR3 is CSVGGVRRGRDEQYF. The CDR3 region has the DNA TGCAGCGTTGGAGGAGTTAGGCGGGGGCGCGACGAGCAGTACTTC.

This chain connects TRBV7-9 to TRBJ1-1; tentative D call: TRBD1 (6 bases). Germline-derived CDR1 and CDR2 are SEHNR and FQNEAQ (reference sequence). The V end lost 2 bases, the J end lost 2 bases, and 12 bases lay between the germline ends. This CDR3 is 15 amino acids long. CDR3 in amino acids: CASSLQGTVNTEAFF. The CDR3 DNA sequence: TGTGCCAGCAGCTTACAGGGGACCGTCAACACTGAAGCTTTCTTT.

The chain combines TRBV5-1 with TRBJ2-1; tentative D call: TRBD1 (5 bases). V lost 1 base and J 7 bases, leaving 12 bases between the germline ends. The CDR3 sequence is 14 residues long. Germline CDR1 is SGHRS and CDR2 is YFSETQ. The CDR3 here is CASSLQGSPNEQFF. The CDR3 DNA reads as TGCGCCAGCAGCTTGCAGGGTTCCCCTAATGAGCAGTTCTTC.

The V call is TRBV5-1, the J call TRBJ2-6, with 8 bases that match TRBD2. V lost 0 bases to trimming and J lost 4 bases; unmatched junction nucleotides: 3. Germline loops: CDR1 SGHRS, CDR2 YFSETQ. CDR3 size: 16 residues. This chain's CDR3 is CASSLAGGAGANVLTF. Here the CDR3 DNA reads TGCGCCAGCAGCTTGGCGGGAGGGGCCGGGGCCAACGTCCTGACTTTC.